The next 20 T cell receptor beta chains were all read from a single sample in a study of OX40 agonist ivuxolimab in advanced cancers. Clones were sequenced by immunoSEQ multiplex PCR, and TCRdb holds only the in-frame ones, with some missing. This table holds 50,000 to 65,000 clones, roughly 86% found once. The sequenced sample was CD4+ or CD8+ T cells sorted from blood, obtained in a trial of the OX40 agonist ivuxolimab. The receptors come from an adult with an advanced solid tumor such as melanoma, head and neck, liver or kidney cancer.

CDR3 in amino acids: CASGKQGFGANVLTF. The DNA of the CDR3 is TGTGCCAGCGGAAAACAGGGCTTTGGGGCCAACGTCCTGACTTTC. J is TRBJ2-6 and V is TRBV27; tentative D call: TRBD1 (6 bases). The CDR3 extends over 15 amino acids. Germline values: CDR1 MNHEY, CDR2 SMNVEV (reference sequence). With 8 bases removed from V and 3 bases from J, the gap between germline ends came to 14 bases.

The gene calls are TRBV4-1 and TRBJ1-4; the match to TRBD1 covers 7 bases. The germline CDR1 and CDR2 sequences are MGHRA and YSYEKL. Trimming at V came to 2 bases and at J to 8 bases, leaving 5 bases not matched to a gene. CDR3 length: 14 amino acids. The CDR3: CASSQRTGREKLFF. The CDR3, as DNA: TGCGCCAGCAGCCAACGGACAGGACGGGAAAAACTGTTTTTT.

The V gene is TRBV25-1, the J gene TRBJ2-5; perhaps D is TRBD1 or TRBD2 (6 bases each). The V gene's germline CDR1 is MGHDK and CDR2 SYGVNS. The CDR3 totals 13 residues. V shed 6 bases and J shed 5 bases, with 13 bases lying between them. CDR3 DNA: TGTGCCAGCAGAGGGGGGTGGGGGGAGACCCAGTACTTC. Amino acids: CASRGGWGETQYF. Variable domain in full (rest from reference TRBV25-1 and TRBJ2-5): EADIYQTPRYLVIGTGKKITLECSQTMGHDKMYWYQQDPGMELHLIHYSYGVNSTEKGDLSSESTVSRIRTEHFPLTLESARPSHTSQYLCASRGGWGETQYFGPGTRLLVL.

The chain links TRBV18 to TRBJ1-1; 7 bases fit TRBD1. This CDR3 has 15 residues. Germline lookup yields CDR1 KGHSH and CDR2 LQKENI. V lost 1 base and J lost 0; bases outside the gene matches: 2. The CDR3 spells CASSPRGQLNTEAFF. The CDR3 nucleotides read TGTGCCAGCTCACCACGGGGACAGCTGAACACTGAAGCTTTCTTT. Combining the CDR3 with reference TRBV18 and TRBJ1-1 gives the whole variable domain NAGVMQNPRHLVRRRGQEARLRCSPMKGHSHVYWYRQLPEEGLKFMVYLQKENIIDESGMPKERFSAEFPKEGPSILRIQQVVRGDSAAYFCASSPRGQLNTEAFFGQGTRLTVV.

CDR3 protein: CASSLGPGWGYTF. CDR3 coding DNA: TGTGCCAGCAGCTTGGGTCCGGGCTGGGGCTACACCTTC. V gene TRBV5-6 combines with J gene TRBJ1-2; D not resolved. V was trimmed by 0 bases and J by 8 bases, leaving 11 bases between them. The CDR3 contains 13 residues. The germline CDR1 and CDR2 sequences are SGHDT and YYEEEE.

This clone has only a few counts. This chain connects TRBV11-3 to TRBJ2-1; D is ambiguous. Trimming took off 1 base at V and 0 bases at J, with 7 bases between the two ends. The CDR3 sequence is 15 residues long. Germline-derived CDR1 and CDR2 are SGHNT and YENEEA. The CDR3: CASSLGRSSYNEQFF. DNA of the CDR3: TGTGCCAGCAGCTTAGGGCGGAGCTCCTACAATGAGCAGTTCTTC.

The chain links TRBV5-4 to TRBJ2-5; D gene uncertain. CDR3 length: 11 residues. Looked up from germline, CDR1 is SGHNT and CDR2 is YYREEE (reference sequence). The germline V and J ends were trimmed by 0 bases and 4 bases, with 1 base remaining between them. In DNA, the CDR3 is TGTGCCAGCAGCTTGGCAGAGACCCAGTACTTC. The encoded protein is CASSLAETQYF.

CDR3 nucleotides: TGTGCCAGCAGTAGGGACCTTCAAGAGACCCAGTACTTC. It encodes CASSRDLQETQYF. The chain uses TRBV11-3 and TRBJ2-5, with D possibly called TRBD1 or TRBD2 (5 bases each). CDR1 is SGHNT, CDR2 YENEEA, per germline. The CDR3 consists of 13 residues. The germline V and J ends were trimmed by 6 bases and 2 bases, with 10 bases remaining between them.

This chain uses TRBV25-1 with TRBJ2-7, with D maybe TRBD1 (5 bases). Looked up from germline, CDR1 is MGHDK and CDR2 is SYGVNS. Trimming pared 4 bases from V and 2 bases from J, leaving 15 bases between. The CDR3 consists of 15 residues. The CDR3 spells CASSAGLSGTYEQYF. The CDR3 DNA follows: TGTGCCAGCAGTGCCGGGCTGTCAGGGACCTACGAGCAGTACTTC.

This rearrangement joins TRBV30 to TRBJ2-1; D perhaps matches TRBD2 (5 bases). From germline, CDR1 is GTSNPN and CDR2 SVGIG (reference sequence). This CDR3 has 15 amino acids. Trimming took 6 bases from V and 5 from J, leaving 20 bases between them. This CDR3 reads CACSNQDSLDNEQFF. The CDR3 coding sequence is TGTGCCTGCTCTAACCAGGACTCTTTGGACAATGAGCAGTTCTTC.

The rearrangement joins TRBV9 to TRBJ2-7; D possibly corresponds to TRBD1 (6 bases). The germline CDR1 and CDR2 sequences are SGDLS and YYNGEE. The CDR3 loop spans 14 amino acids. V lost 1 base and J 4 bases, leaving 12 bases between the germline ends. CDR3 residues: CASSVQAGEYEQYF. The CDR3 DNA is TGTGCCAGCAGCGTACAGGCAGGGGAATACGAGCAGTACTTC.

The chain carries TRBV2 and TRBJ2-5, with 14 nucleotides matching TRBD2. There are 15 residues in the CDR3. The germline CDR1 and CDR2 sequences are SNHLY and FYNNEI. The J segment lost 4 bases and the V segment lost 7 bases, leaving 5 bases of the junction unmatched. The CDR3 loop is CASTGLAGGLETQYF. The CDR3 coding sequence is TGTGCCAGCACCGGACTAGCGGGAGGTCTAGAGACCCAGTACTTC.

The chain links TRBV6-1 to TRBJ2-7; D remains unclear. V was cut by 6 bases and J by 2 bases, with 17 bases left in between. CDR1 and CDR2 from the germline V gene are MNHNS and SASEGT. CDR3 length: 15 amino acids. The CDR3 reads CASRVAFYQAYEQYF. DNA of the CDR3: TGTGCCAGCAGGGTAGCTTTCTATCAGGCCTACGAGCAGTACTTC.

This rearrangement joins TRBV19 to TRBJ2-2; D is perhaps TRBD1 (5 bases). In germline, CDR1 is LNHDA, CDR2 SQIVND (reference sequence). This CDR3 spans 14 amino acids. Trimming took 6 bases from V and 0 from J, leaving 8 bases between them. For the CDR3, the DNA is TGTGCCAGTAGGAGACAGACGAACACCGGGGAGCTGTTTTTT. This encodes CASRRQTNTGELFF.

The DNA for the CDR3 is TGTGCCAGCAGAGGAGATTCAGGGGCGGGTGAAGCTTTCTTT. Translation: CASRGDSGAGEAFF. The chain couples TRBV6-1 to TRBJ1-1, with a possible D match to TRBD1 (6 bases). CDR1 is MNHNS and CDR2 is SASEGT in the germline V gene. The CDR3 contains 14 residues. Trimming took 6 bases from V and 7 from J, leaving 18 bases between them.

The CDR3 loop is CASTPGHRGTGELFF. Here the CDR3 DNA reads TGTGCCAGCACGCCCGGGCACCGCGGCACCGGGGAGCTGTTTTTT. V is TRBV7-3 and J is TRBJ2-2, with D unclear. V gave up 7 bases and J gave up 4 bases, with 16 bases separating them. Looked up from germline, CDR1 is SGHTA and CDR2 is FQGTGA. The length of the CDR3 is 15 residues.

V usage is TRBV30 and J usage is TRBJ2-3; perhaps TRBD1 as D (6 bases). CDR3 size: 15 residues. CDR1 GTSNPN and CDR2 SVGIG come from the germline V gene (reference sequence). Between the trimmed V and J ends, which lost 1 base and 1 base, there was a span of 12 bases. This CDR3 is CAWSGGRGGTDTQYF. DNA for the CDR3: TGTGCCTGGAGTGGTGGCAGGGGCGGCACAGATACGCAGTATTTT.

This sequence joins TRBV5-4 and TRBJ2-2; tentatively, D is TRBD2 (6 bases). V was cut by 2 bases and J by 6 bases, with 11 bases left in between. From germline, CDR1 is SGHNT and CDR2 YYREEE (reference sequence). The CDR3 runs to 14 residues. The chain's CDR3 is CASSFGSLSGELFF. The CDR3 coding sequence is TGTGCCAGCAGCTTCGGGAGTCTTTCCGGGGAGCTGTTTTTT. Based on the CDR3 plus reference TRBV5-4 and TRBJ2-2, the full variable domain is ETGVTQSPTHLIKTRGQQVTLRCSSQSGHNTVSWYQQALGQGPQFIFQYYREEENGRGNFPPRFSGLQFPNYSSELNVNALELDDSALYLCASSFGSLSGELFFGEGSRLTVL.

The genes are TRBV5-5 and TRBJ1-1; 9 bases agree with TRBD1. V lost 6 bases to trimming and J lost 6 bases; unmatched junction nucleotides: 18. This CDR3 is built from 17 residues. CDR1 and CDR2 (germline): SGHKS, YYEKEE (reference sequence). CDR3 nucleotides: TGTGCCAGCACCGTAACGGGACAGGGATTCCCGAGGGCTGAAGCTTTCTTT. Translated, it gives CASTVTGQGFPRAEAFF.

The rearrangement uses TRBV18 and TRBJ2-3; 8 positions match TRBD2. Germline CDR1 is KGHSH and CDR2 is LQKENI. This CDR3 has 14 residues. Trimming cost V 3 bases and J 5 bases; bases outside gene matches: 4. The CDR3 nucleotides read TGTGCCAGCTCACCGGGGACTAGTCGAGATACGCAGTATTTT. Translation: CASSPGTSRDTQYF.